Following are 28 T cell receptor beta chains from one sample sequenced in a study of blood T cell repertoires in COVID-19. Generated by immunoSEQ multiplex PCR, the TCRdb table keeps only in-frame clones and is missing some. This table has some 150,000 clones, approximately 84% appearing once. Specimen: peripheral blood. These receptors were taken from a human donor in a cohort sampled during active COVID-19.

The chain joins TRBV29-1 to TRBJ2-5, with a possible D match to TRBD2 (6 bases). V lost 8 bases and J lost 5, with 18 bases in between. The CDR3 runs 13 residues. Germline V gene sequence: CDR1 SQVTM, CDR2 ANQGSEA. The CDR3 reads CSLVGGGWETQYF. For the CDR3, the DNA is TGCAGCCTTGTCGGGGGTGGATGGGAGACCCAGTACTTC.

The gene calls are TRBV2 and TRBJ2-3, with 9 bases fitting TRBD2. This CDR3 comprises 15 residues. The germline gives CDR1 SNHLY, CDR2 FYNNEI. J was trimmed by 1 base and V by 5 bases; bases with no gene match: 4. The CDR3 region is CASSPSGVGTDTQYF. The CDR3 DNA reads TGTGCCAGCAGTCCTAGCGGGGTGGGCACAGATACGCAGTATTTT.

The chain employs TRBV5-1 and TRBJ2-1; tentative D call: TRBD2 (6 bases). The germline CDR1 and CDR2 sequences are SGHRS and YFSETQ. The CDR3 has 16 amino acids. Trimming left V 0 bases short and J 3 bases short, with 13 bases between. The CDR3 nucleotides are TGCGCCAGCAGCTTGGACGCCGGGAGCGGCTACAATGAGCAGTTCTTC. This sequence encodes CASSLDAGSGYNEQFF.

The rearrangement links TRBV6-1 to TRBJ2-7; tentative D call: TRBD2 (6 bases). With 1 base removed from V and 2 bases from J, the gap between germline ends came to 12 bases. The CDR3 contains 15 residues. In germline, CDR1 is MNHNS, CDR2 SASEGT. In DNA form, the CDR3 reads TGTGCCAGCAGTGAAGGGGGCGGGAATGCCTACGAGCAGTACGTC. As protein: CASSEGGGNAYEQYV.

This clone showed up just once. The chain couples TRBV28 to TRBJ1-1, with TRBD1 matching over 7 bases. This CDR3 region has 14 residues. CDR1 is MDHEN, CDR2 SYDVKM, per germline. V was pared by 7 bases and J by 7 bases, with 12 bases of the junction left unmatched. For the CDR3, the DNA is TGTGCCAGCAACCAACAGGGGCCCCGGCTTGAAGCTTTCTTT. This translates into CASNQQGPRLEAFF.

The J gene is TRBJ2-1, the V gene TRBV29-1, with TRBD1 as a possible D gene (6 bases). The germline CDR1 and CDR2 sequences are SQVTM and ANQGSEA. Between the trimmed V and J ends, which lost 4 bases and 5 bases, there was a span of 15 bases. This CDR3 comprises 14 residues. CDR3 sequence (DNA): TGCAGCGTTGTAAGTCAGGGGATTGACAATGAGCAGTTCTTC. It encodes CSVVSQGIDNEQFF.

The CDR3 loop reads CATSDTRPGQGSDTQYF. For the CDR3, the DNA is TGTGCCACCAGTGACACAAGGCCGGGACAGGGGTCAGATACGCAGTATTTT. V is TRBV24-1 and J is TRBJ2-3, with 10 bases lining up with TRBD1. This CDR3 has 17 amino acids. V lost 4 bases to trimming and J lost 4 bases; unmatched junction nucleotides: 10. CDR1 and CDR2 from the germline V gene are KGHDR and SFDVKD.

The V call is TRBV6-5, the J call TRBJ2-2; D might be TRBD1 (6 bases). CDR1 MNHEY and CDR2 SVGAGI come from the germline V gene. The CDR3 length is 14 residues. The germline V and J ends were trimmed by 6 bases and 1 base, with 9 bases remaining between them. The CDR3 bases are TGTGCCAGCAGGGACAGCCAGAACACCGGGGAGCTGTTTTTT. Translation gives CASRDSQNTGELFF.

The chain joins TRBV4-1 to TRBJ2-5; D call uncertain. The germline gives CDR1 MGHRA, CDR2 YSYEKL. Trimming removed 0 bases at V and 5 bases at J, with 10 bases between. The CDR3 contains 14 residues. The CDR3 region is CASSQEAGRETQYF. CDR3 nucleotides: TGCGCCAGCAGCCAAGAAGCAGGCCGCGAGACCCAGTACTTC.

The chain recombines TRBV27 with TRBJ1-5; 12 nucleotides line up with TRBD1. From germline, CDR1 is MNHEY and CDR2 SMNVEV (reference sequence). V lost 6 bases to trimming and J lost 5 bases; unmatched junction nucleotides: 5. This CDR3 has 15 amino acids. The CDR3 sequence: CASRSGTGGDQPQHF. In nucleotides, the CDR3 is TGTGCCAGCAGGTCCGGGACAGGGGGCGATCAGCCCCAGCATTTT.

This chain joins TRBV2 and TRBJ2-1, with 9 nucleotides matching TRBD2. In germline, CDR1 is SNHLY, CDR2 FYNNEI. The CDR3 loop spans 13 amino acids. Trimming took 10 bases from V and 6 from J; bases not matched to a gene: 7. CDR3 in amino acids: CATRLAETNEQFF. Here the CDR3 DNA reads TGTGCCACGCGACTAGCGGAGACCAATGAGCAGTTCTTC.

This clone was counted a few times. The chain recombines TRBV25-1 with TRBJ2-1; TRBD1 aligns across 10 bases. Germline CDR1 reads MGHDK; CDR2 reads SYGVNS. The CDR3 length is 16 residues. J gave up 1 base and V 4 bases, and 4 bases lay outside the gene matches. CDR3 DNA sequence: TGTGCCAGCAGTGGGGACAGGGGAGAATCCTACAATGAGCAGTTCTTC. Its protein is CASSGDRGESYNEQFF.

This clone was recorded a few times. The chain uses TRBV7-9 and TRBJ1-1; D unresolved. Germline V lookup: CDR1 SEHNR, CDR2 FQNEAQ (reference sequence). Trimming stripped 5 bases from V and 1 base from J, with 11 bases between. The CDR3 totals 14 residues. As DNA, the CDR3 is TGTGCCAGCAGCCCCCATAGGAGGAACACTGAAGCTTTCTTT. This translates into CASSPHRRNTEAFF.

The V gene is TRBV25-1, the J gene TRBJ1-6, with a possible D match to TRBD1 (5 bases). Germline CDR1 and CDR2: MGHDK and SYGVNS. This CDR3 is built from 13 residues. Trimming left V 8 bases short and J 8 bases short, with 13 bases between. The CDR3 protein is CASHQGFDSPLHF. The DNA for the CDR3 is TGTGCCAGCCATCAGGGATTCGATTCACCCCTCCACTTT. The full variable domain, with the rest looked up from reference TRBV25-1 and TRBJ1-6, is EADIYQTPRYLVIGTGKKITLECSQTMGHDKMYWYQQDPGMELHLIHYSYGVNSTEKGDLSSESTVSRIRTEHFPLTLESARPSHTSQYLCASHQGFDSPLHFGNGTRLTVT.

This clone was recorded a few times. V is TRBV6-5 and J is TRBJ2-7; possibly TRBD2 for D (6 bases). The CDR3 spans 14 residues. V was clipped by 7 bases and J by 2 bases, with 15 bases between them. Germline CDR1 MNHEY, CDR2 SVGAGI. In DNA form, the CDR3 reads TGTGCCAGCACCATGGGGGGAGCCCCCTACGAGCAGTACGTC. Amino acid sequence: CASTMGGAPYEQYV.

This clone was recorded once. The chain links TRBV20-1 to TRBJ2-3; 11 bases agree with TRBD2. Germline CDR1 is DFQATT and CDR2 is SNEGSKA (reference sequence). Trimming cost V 3 bases and J 3 bases; bases outside gene matches: 5. The CDR3 covers 15 residues. CDR3 loop: CSASRSSGRTDTQYF. As DNA, the CDR3 is TGCAGTGCTAGTCGGTCTAGCGGGAGGACAGATACGCAGTATTTT.

This clone was seen a single time. This chain links TRBV7-9 with TRBJ1-2; 7 positions agree with TRBD1. Germline lookup yields CDR1 SEHNR and CDR2 FQNEAQ (reference sequence). The CDR3 contains 14 residues. V trimming: 8 bases; J trimming: 2 bases; junction bases outside the gene matches: 8. The CDR3 reads CASPRGGLNYGYTF. The CDR3 DNA follows: TGTGCCAGCCCCAGGGGGGGGTTGAACTATGGCTACACCTTC. Together with reference TRBV7-9 and TRBJ1-2, the CDR3 gives the full variable domain: DTGVSQNPRHKITKRGQNVTFRCDPISEHNRLYWYRQTLGQGPEFLTYFQNEAQLEKSRLLSDRFSAERPKGSFSTLEIQRTEQGDSAMYLCASPRGGLNYGYTFGSGTRLTVV.

The chain has TRBV7-6 and TRBJ2-2, with 9 bases that match TRBD1. The CDR3 consists of 17 residues. Germline-derived CDR1 and CDR2 are SGHVS and FNYEAQ. Trimming removed 5 bases from V and 6 bases from J; junction bases left unmatched: 13. The CDR3 loop is CASSHVGGTGIAGELFF. The CDR3 nucleotides are TGTGCCAGCAGCCACGTTGGCGGGACAGGGATAGCCGGGGAGCTGTTTTTT.

The rearrangement uses TRBV2 and TRBJ2-7; tentatively, D is TRBD1 (6 bases). CDR1 and CDR2 from the germline V gene are SNHLY and FYNNEI. Trimming took 6 bases from V and 2 from J, leaving 11 bases between them. The CDR3 has 13 amino acids. CDR3 in DNA: TGTGCCAGCAGAGCAACAGGGACCTACGAGCAGTACTTC. Translation: CASRATGTYEQYF.

The chain combines TRBV7-6 with TRBJ2-3, with D perhaps TRBD1 (5 bases). Germline V gene sequence: CDR1 SGHVS, CDR2 FNYEAQ. Trimming took off 3 bases at V and 6 bases at J, with 16 bases between the two ends. This CDR3 spans 15 amino acids. CDR3 nucleotides: TGTGCCAGCAGCTTTTTTGGGGCTGCCAGCGATACGCAGTATTTT. It yields the protein CASSFFGAASDTQYF.

This CDR3 is CASSLGRTRARGYGYTF. The CDR3 coding sequence is TGTGCCAGCAGCTTAGGCAGGACGCGAGCCAGGGGCTATGGCTACACCTTC. The V call is TRBV5-6, the J call TRBJ1-2; TRBD1 is a possible D gene (6 bases). CDR3 length: 17 amino acids. V was shortened by 2 bases and J by 4 bases, with 21 bases between the two germline ends. Germline assignment: CDR1 SGHDT and CDR2 YYEEEE.

V is TRBV10-1 and J is TRBJ2-3; 11 bases match TRBD2. From germline, CDR1 is WNHNN and CDR2 SYGVQD (reference sequence). This CDR3 contains 15 residues. Trimming removed 3 bases from V and 4 bases from J; junction bases left unmatched: 3. CDR3 loop: CASSDSGREADTQYF. In DNA, the CDR3 is TGCGCCAGCAGTGATAGCGGGAGGGAGGCAGATACGCAGTATTTT.

In nucleotides, the CDR3 is TGTGCCACCAGTGACTCAGGACAGGGACCACGAATCCAAGAGACCCAGTACTTC. Its protein is CATSDSGQGPRIQETQYF. The chain carries TRBV24-1 and TRBJ2-5; 8 bases agree with TRBD1. V shed 4 bases, J shed 1 base, and the junction held 13 bases outside the gene matches. This CDR3 comprises 18 residues. Germline CDR1 reads KGHDR; CDR2 reads SFDVKD.

The gene calls are TRBV19 and TRBJ2-5, with D perhaps matching TRBD2 (6 bases). There are 14 residues in the CDR3. Trimming took 6 bases from V and 4 from J, leaving 15 bases between them. CDR1 is LNHDA, CDR2 SQIVND, per germline (reference sequence). CDR3 in amino acids: CASSMGGTGETQYF. DNA for the CDR3: TGTGCCAGTAGCATGGGTGGGACTGGAGAGACCCAGTACTTC.

This clone was picked up a small number of times. The chain employs TRBV7-9 and TRBJ1-1; TRBD1 agrees at 9 bases. CDR1 and CDR2 from the germline V gene are SEHNR and FQNEAQ (reference sequence). After removal of 1 base from V and 3 bases from J, the junction contained 0 bases not matched to a gene. This CDR3 spans 14 amino acids. The chain's CDR3 is CASSLGTGDTEAFF. The CDR3 region has the DNA TGTGCCAGCAGCTTAGGGACAGGGGACACTGAAGCTTTCTTT. Full variable domain (outside the CDR3, taken from reference TRBV7-9 and TRBJ1-1): DTGVSQNPRHKITKRGQNVTFRCDPISEHNRLYWYRQTLGQGPEFLTYFQNEAQLEKSRLLSDRFSAERPKGSFSTLEIQRTEQGDSAMYLCASSLGTGDTEAFFGQGTRLTVV.

J is TRBJ1-5 and V is TRBV19; 8 positions match TRBD1. The V segment lost 1 base and the J segment 4 bases; nucleotides outside the gene matches: 9. This CDR3 is built from 17 residues. The germline gives CDR1 LNHDA, CDR2 SQIVND (reference sequence). CDR3 protein: CASSIVLGQGGNQPQHF. CDR3 coding DNA: TGTGCCAGTAGTATAGTACTCGGACAGGGAGGGAATCAGCCCCAGCATTTT.

J is TRBJ1-1 and V is TRBV10-3; no firm D call. The CDR3 runs 12 residues. Germline assignment: CDR1 ENHRY and CDR2 SYGVKD. Deletions cut 11 bases from V and 5 bases from J, with 15 bases between. This CDR3 is CAGGSGGTEAFF. The DNA of the CDR3 is TGTGCCGGAGGTAGTGGAGGGACTGAAGCTTTCTTT.

The rearrangement joins TRBV4-2 to TRBJ1-1; perhaps TRBD1 as D (5 bases). V dropped 0 bases and J dropped 1 base, with 9 bases sitting between them. Germline-derived CDR1 and CDR2 are LGHNA and YNFKEQ. The CDR3 sequence is 15 residues long. The CDR3 DNA follows: TGTGCCAGCAGCCAAGATCAAACAGGGAACACTGAAGCTTTCTTT. Translated, it gives CASSQDQTGNTEAFF.